This record covers a single TCR beta chain. This clone's antigen is unknown. No much larger clone exists at a distance of one base, and base qualities are not known. V sheds 3 bases and J sheds 0 bases, leaving 12 bases between their ends. CDR1 and CDR2, looked up from the germline V gene, are MGHRA and YSYEKL. The CDR3 sequence holds 17 residues, the cysteine and phenylalanine included. The DNA shown is the 51-base CDR3, in frame from base 1. The data were taken from a study of cytomegalovirus exposure and HLA in healthy donors (dated by TCRdb to 2016 to 2017). Study-wide context: An earlier analysis of 587 of the donors reported roughly 270 Gb of sequence data and approximately 110 million unique TCR beta sequences from 150 million to 200 million T cells. The number of donors typed differed by locus, with roughly 629-640 for A, B, C, DRB1 and DQB1, over 500 for DQA1, 606 for DPA1, and some 440 for DPB1. Of the roughly 410 genotyped donors, 70% to 90% were placed in the genetic ancestry cluster associated with self-reported Caucasian donors. Among 398 genotyped donors of the cohort, an average of about 240,000 unique TCR beta nucleotide sequences were sequenced per donor, around 20% of them non-productive. In addition to the first cohort of around 670 subjects, a separate validation cohort of approximately 130 different subjects was used. HLA typing included class I and class II loci at four-digit resolution. Four to six DR-DQ haplotypes were handled as single units for association and clustering, since linkage in the cohort was strong. A later genetic analysis took genome-wide SNP genotypes for 398 of the 666 donors and used that subset as a discovery cohort. About 280 gigabases of sequencing data and approximately 92 million unique TCR sequences made up an early release that covered under 750 HLA-typed donors. The study used immunosequencing to profile the T cell repertoires of hundreds of subjects and linked those repertoires to cytomegalovirus serostatus. All discovery cohort repertoires had been generated using a single sequencing platform. High-throughput TCR immunosequencing, statistical association of individual TCRs with disease status, and machine learning were combined to predict cytomegalovirus infection status. Rather than drawing on any new phenotypic data, the later analysis identified candidate immune exposures from TCR beta sequences and the way those sequences occurred across donors. The study aimed to test whether signatures of past pathogen exposure could be identified by cataloging public T cell receptors. An earlier analysis of 587 of the donors used high-throughput TCR beta sequencing to judge whether each TCR beta V gene segment behaved as functional or pseudogenic. In a later analysis, previously published TCR beta repertoires from hundreds of donors were re-analyzed and high-resolution HLA genotyping was added so that TCR occurrence patterns could be studied. Alongside the repertoire data, information on donor age, sex, ethnicity and CMV serostatus was compiled.

What the study reported, not specific to this receptor: In a later analysis, TCR association rates were found to vary across HLA loci, with the most associated TCRs seen for DRB1 alleles and the fewest for HLA-C alleles. Three of the identified cytomegalovirus-associated TCR beta chains were confirmed in vitro to be specific for cytomegalovirus antigens. A further reported finding was that TCR beta sequences accurately predicted the HLA-A and HLA-B alleles for most subjects in the first cohort. Most TCR sequences were seen in very few donors, while some public TCRs were found in many individuals. Broadly in line with IMGT annotations, most TCR beta V segments showed up in productive rearrangements about 87% or about 30% of the time in an earlier analysis of 450 to 600 of the donors. For the cohort, immune exposure information was limited to CMV serostatus. In a later analysis, several top co-occurrence clusters were reported to appear linked to parvovirus B19, influenza, CMV and Epstein-Barr virus. An association between a missense DCLRE1C variant and V-gene and J-gene trimming of TCR beta chains was found in a later genetic analysis and replicated in an independent cohort. Compared with the approximately 700-donor mean, donors in an Asian-associated ancestry cluster had fewer N-insertions in productive TCRs, according to a later genetic analysis. The cohort was sequenced for TCR beta chains only, and without alpha or paired-chain data the features that could be detected were limited. In both the original and validation cohorts, the classifier was reported to diagnose cytomegalovirus status with high specificity and sensitivity. In a later analysis, HLA-associated TCR beta chains were found to be more clonally expanded and to have lower generation probabilities than equally common non-associated chains. It was suggested by the authors that the approach could potentially be generalized to other disease states and immunological phenotypes. Most CMV-associated TCR beta chains appeared to be HLA-restricted in a later analysis, and the HLA associations seemed to be driven largely by CMV exposure. In the study, 150 to 200 TCR beta chains were listed as associated with cytomegalovirus. Because counts were too low, roughly 17 rarely observed V segments, including chromosome 9 orphons, were left out of the earlier analysis of a few hundred of the donors. A later analysis associated 16,951 TCR beta sequences with specific HLA alleles at a false discovery rate of 0.05. Roughly uniform sequencing depth across donors was assumed in presence/absence analyses, although this assumption may not hold. A group of highly shared sequence variants was considered likely to be a technical artifact of the sequencing pipeline. Linkage disequilibrium might explain the correlated functional status among segregating V segments, but an unknown experimental factor could not be excluded. Assigning TCR associations to individual alleles was difficult when HLA alleles, especially DR and DQ, strongly co-occurred. Some IMGT-functional V segments, including TRBV6-2 and TRBV6-3, could not be told apart with the 87-base-pair reads, so those segments were excluded. Because HLA typing was missing for some donors at each locus, association tests included only the typed subset.

Libraries came from the immunoSEQ multiplex PCR assay. The multiplex PCR relied on a mix of 60 forward primers for TCR Vbeta segments and 13 reverse primers for TCR Jbeta segments. A multiplex PCR assay on genomic DNA amplified the CDR3 region of rearranged TCR beta genes. On the Illumina HiSeq System, the amplified TCR beta libraries were sequenced as 87-base-pair reads. The study's own analysis went as follows. In a later analysis, roughly 80 million unique TCR beta chains were counted across the 500 to 850 repertoires, and roughly 11 million of these chains were shared by at least two donors. To remove PCR and sequencing errors, raw reads were error-corrected and collapsed into unique sequences using a nearest-neighbor algorithm that merged closely related sequences. To assign V, D and J gene segments, CDR3 sequences were aligned to IMGT reference sequences. For a sequence to be retained, at least a six-nucleotide match to both a V gene segment and a J gene segment was required. A rearrangement was called productive if the CDR3 had no stop codons and remained in frame with V and J, and every other rearrangement was called non-productive. Following IMGT convention, CDR3 was defined as the stretch from the second conserved V-encoded cysteine up to the conserved J-encoded phenylalanine. Sequences without an unambiguous match to a single V gene segment were excluded from the earlier analysis of approximately 560 of the donors. In an earlier analysis of approximately 590 of the donors, V segments were called functional above 56.7% productive rearrangements and were called segregating when the between-donor standard deviation exceeded 5%. A statistical classification framework was developed to diagnose cytomegalovirus status using the catalog of TCR beta chain sequences. V and J gene assignment, in a later analysis, came from comparing TCR nucleotide sequences with IMGT/GENE-DB human TR gene sequences. Using the TCRdist pipeline, a later analysis assigned CDR3 sequences along with most-parsimonious VDJ recombination scenarios. In a later analysis, every TCR beta chain was defined by the combination of its CDR3 amino acid sequence and its V-gene family, and reads without a unique V-gene family were dropped. As a way to deal with suspected cross-contamination and a sequencing artifact, a later analysis dropped 450 to 700 nucleotide sequences that were highly shared and had low generation probability. In a later analysis, a clonal expansion index was calculated for each public chain from normalized within-repertoire ranks of inferred template counts. A later analysis computed generation probabilities with a VDJ recombination model fitted to out-of-frame rearrangements, and checked the results against IGoR. In a later analysis, hypergeometric tests were used to score TCR-TCR, TCR-HLA and TCR-CMV co-occurrence, with a repertoire-size bias correction applied to TCR pairs. A later analysis estimated false discovery rates by permuting HLA or CMV assignments 20 times. A later analysis grouped co-occurring TCRs with DBSCAN, adding TCRdist sequence similarity when clustering within HLA-allele-positive subsets. Repertoires with fewer than 30,000 or more than 120,000 public chains were left out of co-occurrence clustering, as were about five repertoires with anomalous nucleotide sharing. The clones in this table, taken by TCRdb from immuneACCESS, are in-frame only. Not every clone is retained; where verified, under half of the shortfall comes from an unresolved V gene, and the cause of the rest is unknown. The V and J calls and clone size are taken from that table; D and trimming were inferred from the DNA. For this sample the table gives about 180,000 clones, of which over 65% were detected only once. The leading ten clones occupy 3% to 4.5% of the sample.

In total, 500 to 700 healthy bone marrow donors made up the cohort. At the time of sampling, every cohort member was nominally healthy, though immune exposures that went unrecorded were likely present. The donor was CMV seropositive and belonged to the group of 250 to 350 seropositive cohort members. A peripheral blood sample was provided by each donor, and peripheral blood mononuclear cells were used for TCR beta sequencing. The Qiagen DNeasy Blood Extraction Kit was used to extract genomic DNA from the blood cell samples. Sequencing was performed on PBMCs. The rearrangement combines TRBV4-1 with TRBJ1-6; perhaps TRBD1 is the D gene, with 6 bases matching. This sequence originates from a woman aged 60 to 75 in good health and CMV-seropositive. The DNA sequence reads TGCGCCAGCAGCCAGGCAGACAGGAGCTCCTATAATTCACCCCTCCACTTT. It encodes CASSQADRSSYNSPLHF.